A selection of T cell receptor beta chains follows, all from one sample in a study of early T cells in non-severe SARS-CoV-2 infection. A single record per CDR3 protein comes from TCRdb applying MiXCR to the 5' RACE reads. The data contain about 36,000 distinct CDR3 sequences, 5.5% to 8% of them singletons. The material sequenced was whole blood, taken at baseline. These receptors were collected from an adult who was a healthcare worker with PCR-confirmed SARS-CoV-2 infection or an uninfected control (not recorded which). Both conserved end residues are trimmed from each CDR3.

>TRBJ2-1|TRBV20-1|11
SARPMTAYEQF
>TRBJ2-1|TRBV6-2/TRBV6-3|14
ASSRLGLAAGDEQF
>TRBJ2-2|TRBV10-3|13
AISRTSGNTGELF
>TRBJ2-3|TRBV18|14
ASSPDLGLSADTQY
>TRBJ2-5|TRBV10-1|12
ASTTSGKEETQY
>TRBJ2-5|TRBV27|12
ASSLRARGETQY
>TRBJ2-7|TRBV9|13
ASSPTSGRPYEQY
>TRBJ2-3|TRBV7-9|12
ASSLMEGGESQY
>TRBJ2-7|TRBV7-8|12
ASSYGQNLYEQY
>TRBJ2-7|TRBV6-1|13
ASRAGHRGNDEQY
>TRBJ2-7|TRBV25-1|12
ASSETPPFSEQY
>TRBJ2-3|TRBV10-2|11
ASSGDAPDTQY
>TRBJ1-3|TRBV27|13
ASSFTGFPGNTIY
>TRBJ2-1|TRBV6-5|14
ASSYSPSGLYNEQF
>TRBJ1-1|TRBV20-1|13
SAPLLSVWDTEAF
>TRBJ1-1|TRBV6-5|12
ASTRGGGVAEAF
>TRBJ1-1|TRBV2|12
ASSPRQLNTEAF
>TRBJ2-3|TRBV12-3/TRBV12-4|13
ASSRGLLSGDTQY
>TRBJ1-3|TRBV6-5|13
ASSYGGASGNTIY
>TRBJ2-7|TRBV19|12
ASKLDHYSYEQY
>TRBJ2-2|TRBV7-9|14
ASSLAAGVDAGELF
>TRBJ1-1|TRBV24-1|12
ATSDGGKNTEAF
>TRBJ2-2|TRBV12-3/TRBV12-4|14
ASSLTSGTNTGELF
>TRBJ1-3|TRBV2|13
ASSGGVTRGNTIY
>TRBJ1-5|TRBV6-5|12
ASSQQGSNQPQH
>TRBJ2-1|TRBV20-1|9
SAADFNEQF